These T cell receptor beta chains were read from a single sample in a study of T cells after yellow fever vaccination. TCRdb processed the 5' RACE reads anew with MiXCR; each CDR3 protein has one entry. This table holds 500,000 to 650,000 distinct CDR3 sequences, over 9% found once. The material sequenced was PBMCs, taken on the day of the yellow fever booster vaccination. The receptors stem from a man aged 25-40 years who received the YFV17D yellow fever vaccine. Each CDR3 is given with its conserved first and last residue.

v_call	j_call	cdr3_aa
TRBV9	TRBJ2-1	CASSVGQGPYNEQFF
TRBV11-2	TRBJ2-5	CASSLVAPDRGGQETQYF
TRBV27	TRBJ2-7	CASSSGSGEQYF
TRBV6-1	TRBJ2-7	CASSLDGLAGDDEQYF
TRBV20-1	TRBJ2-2	CSARAIAAGELFF
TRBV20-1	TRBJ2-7	CSARRVETDEQYF
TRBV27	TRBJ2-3	CASSLAGVSDTQYF
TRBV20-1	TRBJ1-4	CSARDASADRATNEKLFF
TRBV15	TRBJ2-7	CATSVTGDSYEQYF
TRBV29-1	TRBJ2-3	CSVAGVAGLSTDTQYF
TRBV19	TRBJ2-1	CASSITWGGYNEQFF
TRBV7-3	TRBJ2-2	CASSPSFTGERTGELFF
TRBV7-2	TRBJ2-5	CASSPKRSVQETQYF